Below are 18 T cell receptor beta chains sequenced from a single sample in a study of blood T cell repertoires in COVID-19. Method: immunoSEQ multiplex PCR; TCRdb's copy keeps in-frame clones and lacks some. The sample yields about 280,000 clones, 85% to 90% seen once. Sequencing was done on a sample of peripheral blood. All receptors derive from a human donor in a cohort sampled during active COVID-19.

On this clone: Germline is not matched at one junction end, which may reflect a read error. The J gene is TRBJ1-4, the V gene TRBV7-7; tentative D call: TRBD1 (6 bases). Germline V lookup: CDR1 SSHAT, CDR2 FNYEAQ (reference sequence). The CDR3 runs to 15 residues. CDR3 sequence (DNA): TGTGCTAGCAGCCCGGGGGGCAGTTTTGGGGAAAAACTGTTTTTT. It codes for CASSPGGSFGEKLFF.

The chain links TRBV30 to TRBJ2-7, with 7 bases matching TRBD2. The germline CDR1 and CDR2 sequences are GTSNPN and SVGIG (reference sequence). After removal of 4 bases from V and 1 base from J, the junction contained 10 bases not matched to a gene. The CDR3 contains 15 residues. Written as DNA, the CDR3 is TGTGCCTGGATTGGCGGGAGTTTTCCTTCCTACGAGCAGTACTTC. The encoded protein is CAWIGGSFPSYEQYF. The full variable domain, its missing parts supplied by reference TRBV30 and TRBJ2-7, is SQTIHQWPATLVQPVGSPLSLECTVEGTSNPNLYWYRQAAGRGLQLLFYSVGIGQISSEVPQNLSASRPQDRQFILSSKKLLLSDSGFYLCAWIGGSFPSYEQYFGPGTRLTVT.

This chain's CDR3 is CAIGNSLYEQYF. The CDR3 nucleotides read TGTGCCATCGGAAACAGTCTATACGAGCAGTACTTC. The rearrangement joins TRBV10-3 to TRBJ2-7; D not certain. Trimming took off 8 bases at V and 4 bases at J, with 12 bases between the two ends. Germline assignment: CDR1 ENHRY and CDR2 SYGVKD. CDR3 length: 12 amino acids.

The rearrangement uses TRBV11-1 and TRBJ2-3; 8 bases are a match to TRBD2. The germline CDR1 and CDR2 sequences are SGHAT and FQDESV (reference sequence). The CDR3 contains 14 residues. Unmatched junction bases numbered 5, after V lost 5 bases and J lost 4 bases. CDR3: CASSPGLDADTQYF. The CDR3, as DNA: TGTGCCAGCAGCCCGGGACTAGATGCAGATACGCAGTATTTT. The whole variable domain, filled in from reference TRBV11-1 and TRBJ2-3, reads EAEVAQSPRYKITEKSQAVAFWCDPISGHATLYWYRQILGQGPELLVQFQDESVVDDSQLPKDRFSAERLKGVDSTLKIQPAELGDSAMYLCASSPGLDADTQYFGPGTRLTVL.

The genes are TRBV6-1 and TRBJ2-5, with D possibly being TRBD1 (6 bases). Trimming stripped 3 bases from V and 5 bases from J, with 13 bases between. This CDR3 contains 14 residues. Germline loops: CDR1 MNHNS, CDR2 SASEGT. CDR3 DNA sequence: TGTGCCAGCAGTGAGGGGGCTTTTAGGGAGACCCAGTACTTC. As protein: CASSEGAFRETQYF.

The chain employs TRBV19 and TRBJ1-1; 7 nucleotides agree with TRBD1. Germline CDR1 reads LNHDA; CDR2 reads SQIVND (reference sequence). J lost 1 base, V lost 2 bases, and 4 bases had no gene match. The CDR3 totals 15 residues. CDR3 sequence (DNA): TGTGCCAGTAGTATATCGTCAGGGGGGAACACTGAAGCTTTCTTT. Amino acids: CASSISSGGNTEAFF.

This sequence joins TRBV28 and TRBJ1-1; D gene unclear. The germline V gene has CDR1 MDHEN and CDR2 SYDVKM. There are 15 residues in the CDR3. The V and J ends lost 3 bases and 4 bases respectively, with 15 bases between them. The CDR3 DNA reads TGTGCCAGCAGTTTCCACGCGGGAGGCAGCACTGAAGCTTTCTTT. This encodes CASSFHAGGSTEAFF.

The gene calls are TRBV3-1 (or the pseudogene TRBV3-2) and TRBJ1-6; no definite D call. The germline V gene encodes CDR1 LGHDT and CDR2 YNNKEL (reference sequence). V was trimmed by 1 base and J by 7 bases, leaving 8 bases between them. This CDR3 contains 14 residues. CDR3 coding DNA: TGTGCCAGCAGCCAAGTGGCCGTCAATTCACCCCTCCACTTT. The encoded protein is CASSQVAVNSPLHF.

The V gene is TRBV7-6, the J gene TRBJ2-7, with D maybe TRBD1 (8 bases). With 5 bases removed from V and 6 bases from J, the gap between germline ends came to 20 bases. The CDR3 has 15 residues. Germline V gene sequence: CDR1 SGHVS, CDR2 FNYEAQ. In nucleotides, the CDR3 is TGTGCCAGCAGCCGGGGCACAGGGGGGGAGGTCGAGCAGTACTTC. As protein: CASSRGTGGEVEQYF.

The V and J genes are TRBV6-5 and TRBJ1-2; a weak D match, TRBD1 (6 bases). Between the trimmed V and J ends, which lost 5 bases and 7 bases, there was a span of 8 bases. The CDR3 consists of 11 residues. Germline V gene sequence: CDR1 MNHEY, CDR2 SVGAGI. The CDR3 loop is CASSTGSGYTF. CDR3 sequence (DNA): TGTGCCAGCAGTACAGGGTCTGGCTACACCTTC.

The J gene is TRBJ2-2, the V gene TRBV24-1; the D is unclear. The CDR3 loop spans 14 amino acids. V was cut by 3 bases and J by 1 base, with 5 bases left in between. Germline CDR1 is KGHDR and CDR2 is SFDVKD. The CDR3 here is CATSDPGNTGELFF. The CDR3 nucleotides are TGTGCCACCAGTGATCCGGGGAACACCGGGGAGCTGTTTTTT.

V is TRBV7-2 and J is TRBJ2-1; 14 bases are a match to TRBD2. Germline trimming cut 0 bases from V and 2 bases from J; bases unmatched to any gene: 9. The CDR3 spans 20 residues. Germline CDR1 SGHTA, CDR2 FQGNSA. CDR3 coding DNA: TGTGCCAGCAGCTTAGCCCGTGGGACTAGCGGGAGCCATACCTACAATGAGCAGTTCTTC. Translation: CASSLARGTSGSHTYNEQFF.

This clone was detected once. V gene TRBV11-3 combines with J gene TRBJ1-1; D gene unclear. V dropped 3 bases and J dropped 0 bases, with 8 bases sitting between them. Germline CDR1 is SGHNT and CDR2 is YENEEA. This CDR3 is built from 14 residues. CDR3 residues: CASSLGYMNTEAFF. CDR3 bases: TGTGCCAGCAGCTTGGGCTACATGAACACTGAAGCTTTCTTT.

The chain carries TRBV9 and TRBJ2-1; 9 bases are a match to TRBD2. V shed 0 bases and J 6 bases; nucleotides not matched to a gene: 10. The germline V gene encodes CDR1 SGDLS and CDR2 YYNGEE. The CDR3 is made up of 17 amino acids. In nucleotides, the CDR3 is TGTGCCAGCAGCGTAGCCTACGGCCTAGCGGGACCCAATGAGCAGTTCTTC. Translated: CASSVAYGLAGPNEQFF.

The chain combines TRBV19 with TRBJ1-2, with TRBD1 identical over 7 bases. V trimming: 5 bases; J trimming: 3 bases; junction bases outside the gene matches: 6. The length of the CDR3 is 14 residues. Per the germline V gene, CDR1 is LNHDA and CDR2 is SQIVND (reference sequence). CDR3 bases: TGTGCCAGTAGTGTTACAACAGGGGACTATGGCTACACCTTC. The encoded protein is CASSVTTGDYGYTF.

V and J are TRBV2 and TRBJ1-1; D uncertain. The CDR3 runs to 13 residues. Germline CDR1 and CDR2: SNHLY and FYNNEI. V was clipped by 1 base and J by 7 bases, with 10 bases between them. As DNA, the CDR3 is TGTGCCAGCAGTGAAGTGAGGGCAGGTGAAGCTTTCTTT. Translated, it gives CASSEVRAGEAFF.

J is TRBJ1-5 and V is TRBV6-5; TRBD1 might be the D (5 bases). The CDR3 contains 15 residues. Trimming cost V 7 bases and J 5 bases, with 18 bases left between them. The germline gives CDR1 MNHEY, CDR2 SVGAGI. The CDR3 protein is CASIGRRGGDQPQHF. DNA for the CDR3: TGTGCCAGCATCGGCCGACGGGGAGGGGATCAGCCCCAGCATTTT.

This chain joins TRBV6-2 or TRBV6-3 and TRBJ2-7; 12 positions agree with TRBD1. This CDR3 region has 15 residues. Germline loops: CDR1 MNHEY, CDR2 SVGEGT. V gave up 2 bases and J gave up 5 bases; unmatched junction bases: 4. The CDR3 here is CASSYPGQGAHEQYF. The CDR3 DNA sequence: TGTGCCAGCAGTTACCCGGGACAGGGGGCCCACGAGCAGTACTTC.